The count of the clone carrying this T cell receptor beta chain is one. This record belongs to a study of blood T cell repertoires in COVID-19. About the study: Samples representing acute and convalescent COVID-19 were sourced from the United States, Italy and Spain.

Under the authors' procedure: Amplifying reference gene primers gave estimates of nucleated cell counts. TCRdb's copy holds only in-frame clones and misses some; the assay was immunoSEQ multiplex PCR. V, J and clone size are those of that table, while D and trimming were read from the DNA. The profile shows approximately 21,000 clones, 85% to 90% of them singletons. The CDR3 extends over 16 amino acids. The V and J ends lost 6 bases and 4 bases, in that order; junction bases with no gene match: 11. Germline CDR1 and CDR2: MNHNY and SVGAGI (reference sequence). The chain uses TRBV6-6 and TRBJ1-1; 10 nucleotides line up with TRBD1. This clonotype originated in a man aged 70 or older with active COVID-19. Sample: peripheral blood. CDR3 DNA: TGTGCCAGCAGCCACGGGACAGGGGTATTTATCACTGAAGCTTTCTTT. Amino acids: CASSHGTGVFITEAFF.